These 24 T cell receptor beta chains came from one sample sequenced in a study of cytomegalovirus exposure and HLA in healthy donors. PCR used 60 Vbeta primers and 13 Jbeta primers. Repertoires were generated with immunoSEQ multiplex PCR, while TCRdb's copy carries only in-frame clones and drops some. The sample yields roughly 180,000 clones, just under 80% seen once. Material: PBMCs. These receptors all stem from a man aged 25 to 40 in good health and CMV-seronegative.

The chain recombines TRBV9 with TRBJ2-7; TRBD1 matches 8 bases. Germline CDR1 SGDLS, CDR2 YYNGEE. With 3 bases clipped from V and 1 base from J, the junction kept 3 bases outside the gene matches. CDR3 size: 14 residues. The CDR3 loop is CASSETGGSYEQYF. For the CDR3, the DNA is TGTGCCAGCAGCGAAACAGGGGGGTCCTACGAGCAGTACTTC.

V is TRBV10-1 and J is TRBJ2-7, with 8 positions matching TRBD2. J was trimmed by 2 bases and V by 7 bases; bases with no gene match: 13. The CDR3 contains 16 residues. Germline values: CDR1 WNHNN, CDR2 SYGVQD (reference sequence). Here the CDR3 reads CASTLAILAEAYEQYF. In DNA form, the CDR3 reads TGCGCCAGCACCCTAGCGATACTAGCGGAGGCCTACGAGCAGTACTTC.

The V and J genes are TRBV13 and TRBJ1-2; D is unclear. This CDR3 is 13 amino acids long. CDR1 PRHDT and CDR2 FYEKMQ come from the germline V gene (reference sequence). V was trimmed by 2 bases and J by 8 bases, leaving 12 bases between them. The CDR3, as DNA: TGTGCCAGCAGCTTACGGGATATCGGAGGCTACACCTTC. Protein: CASSLRDIGGYTF.

This rearrangement joins TRBV28 to TRBJ1-6, with D tentatively TRBD1 (5 bases). The CDR3 sequence is 16 residues long. Germline V gene sequence: CDR1 MDHEN, CDR2 SYDVKM. The germline V and J ends were trimmed by 4 bases and 4 bases, with 14 bases remaining between them. In DNA form, the CDR3 reads TGTGCCAGCAGTTCTGGACAAGAAAATTATAATTCACCCCTCCACTTT. Translating it yields CASSSGQENYNSPLHF.

The J gene is TRBJ2-1, the V gene TRBV5-6; a weak D match, TRBD2 (5 bases). CDR3 size: 12 residues. CDR1 and CDR2 from the germline V gene are SGHDT and YYEEEE. Deletions cut 0 bases from V and 7 bases from J, with 5 bases between. As DNA, the CDR3 is TGTGCCAGCAGCTTGGCGGGGAATGAGCAGTTCTTC. It encodes CASSLAGNEQFF.

The J gene is TRBJ2-5, the V gene TRBV28; perhaps TRBD2 as D (5 bases). The CDR3 spans 14 residues. Trimming pared 8 bases from V and 0 bases from J, leaving 13 bases between. The V gene's germline CDR1 is MDHEN and CDR2 SYDVKM. This CDR3 is CASRLGRDQETQYF. CDR3 in DNA: TGTGCCAGCCGCTTGGGGAGAGACCAAGAGACCCAGTACTTC. The full variable domain, in which reference TRBV28 and TRBJ2-5 provide the parts outside the CDR3, is DVKVTQSSRYLVKRTGEKVFLECVQDMDHENMFWYRQDPGLGLRLIYFSYDVKMKEKGDIPEGYSVSREKKERFSLILESASTNQTSMYLCASRLGRDQETQYFGPGTRLLVL.

The chain carries TRBV2 and TRBJ2-5, with 14 bases identical to TRBD2. Germline loops: CDR1 SNHLY, CDR2 FYNNEI. The CDR3 covers 19 residues. V shed 8 bases and J 4 bases; nucleotides not matched to a gene: 18. The CDR3 is CASGASRLAGGPAGETQYF. The CDR3 DNA is TGTGCCAGCGGAGCCTCAAGACTAGCGGGGGGGCCCGCAGGAGAGACCCAGTACTTC.

This sequence joins TRBV29-1 and TRBJ1-1; 9 bases are shared with TRBD1. CDR1 and CDR2 from the germline V gene are SQVTM and ANQGSEA. Trimming took 3 bases from V and 0 from J; bases not matched to a gene: 5. This CDR3 spans 15 amino acids. The CDR3 here is CSVDAGTGMNTEAFF. The DNA for the CDR3 is TGCAGCGTTGACGCCGGGACAGGGATGAACACTGAAGCTTTCTTT.

V is TRBV19 and J is TRBJ1-4, with TRBD1 matching over 10 bases. This CDR3 comprises 15 residues. The germline V gene encodes CDR1 LNHDA and CDR2 SQIVND (reference sequence). V lost 5 bases, J lost 8 bases, and 8 bases stayed unmatched. The CDR3 region is CASSSRQGAGEKLFF. The CDR3, as DNA: TGTGCCAGTAGTTCTCGACAGGGGGCGGGAGAAAAACTGTTTTTT.

The V and J genes are TRBV28 and TRBJ1-5, with TRBD1 matching 7 bases. Germline values: CDR1 MDHEN, CDR2 SYDVKM. The CDR3 has 15 amino acids. The V segment lost 5 bases and the J segment 1 base; nucleotides outside the gene matches: 5. The CDR3 spells CASSLQGLSNQPQHF. The DNA of the CDR3 is TGTGCCAGCAGTCTACAGGGGCTGAGCAATCAGCCCCAGCATTTT.

V and J are TRBV29-1 and TRBJ2-7, with 10 nucleotides matching TRBD2. CDR1 is SQVTM, CDR2 ANQGSEA, per germline. V was pared by 7 bases and J by 6 bases, with 9 bases of the junction left unmatched. The CDR3 runs to 13 residues. The DNA for the CDR3 is TGCAGCGCTAGGACTAGCGGCCAAGGCGAGCAGTACTTC. Amino acid sequence: CSARTSGQGEQYF.

The chain recombines TRBV14 with TRBJ2-7; maybe TRBD1 (6 bases). Germline V gives CDR1 SGHDN, CDR2 FVKESK. The CDR3 is 13 residues long. Trimming pared 5 bases from V and 3 bases from J, leaving 11 bases between. The CDR3 loop reads CASSLQGDYEQYF. CDR3 bases: TGTGCCAGCAGCTTACAGGGTGACTACGAGCAGTACTTC.

The CDR3 DNA reads as TGTGCCTGGACGGGTAGCGGGAGGAATACGCAGTATTTT. Translating it yields CAWTGSGRNTQYF. V usage is TRBV30 and J usage is TRBJ2-3; 10 positions match TRBD2. The trim removed 4 bases at V and 7 bases at J, leaving 5 bases unmatched. CDR3 length equals 13 residues. CDR1 and CDR2 from the germline V gene are GTSNPN and SVGIG (reference sequence). Full variable domain (outside the CDR3, taken from reference TRBV30 and TRBJ2-3): SQTIHQWPATLVQPVGSPLSLECTVEGTSNPNLYWYRQAAGRGLQLLFYSVGIGQISSEVPQNLSASRPQDRQFILSSKKLLLSDSGFYLCAWTGSGRNTQYFGPGTRLTVL.

This chain joins TRBV10-3 and TRBJ1-1; no reliable D call. Trimming removed 3 bases from V and 3 bases from J, with 8 bases in between. Germline CDR1 ENHRY, CDR2 SYGVKD. The CDR3 covers 13 residues. The CDR3: CAISDFSDTEAFF. CDR3 bases: TGTGCCATCAGTGATTTTTCAGACACTGAAGCTTTCTTT.

This sequence joins TRBV28 and TRBJ2-7, with 9 bases aligning to TRBD1. The germline V gene encodes CDR1 MDHEN and CDR2 SYDVKM. Unmatched junction bases numbered 14, after V lost 4 bases and J lost 7 bases. The CDR3 contains 16 residues. As DNA, the CDR3 is TGTGCCAGCAGTTCTATCTACGACAGGGGGATGGAGGAGCAGTACTTC. Amino acids: CASSSIYDRGMEEQYF.

This clone was counted a few times. The conserved phenylalanine or tryptophan is not found at the CDR3 terminus, so this likely reflects a read error. Because the CDR3's place on the DNA is in doubt, the DNA is left out and the CDR3 is given as listed by TCRdb. The chain combines TRBV11-2 with TRBJ2-7; the table's D call, TRBD2, was not checked against the DNA. The CDR3 contains 11 residues when both ends are counted. Germline V CDR1 and CDR2: SGHAT, FQNNGV. The chain's CDR3 is CASSEGLVPII.

The CDR3 sequence: CASSETENSNQPQHF. The CDR3 DNA reads TGTGCCAGCAGTGAAACAGAAAATAGCAATCAGCCCCAGCATTTT. J is TRBJ1-5 and V is TRBV6-1, with D uncertain. V was cut by 2 bases and J by 0 bases, with 8 bases left in between. This CDR3 comprises 15 residues. Germline values: CDR1 MNHNS, CDR2 SASEGT.

Here the CDR3 reads CATSRGFRESGPNQPQHF. DNA for the CDR3: TGTGCCACCAGCAGGGGCTTCCGGGAATCAGGACCCAATCAGCCCCAGCATTTT. The gene calls are TRBV15 and TRBJ1-5; no firm D call. The germline CDR1 and CDR2 sequences are LNHNV and YYDKDF (reference sequence). The ends were cut back, 3 bases at V and 3 bases at J, with 21 bases in the middle. The CDR3 length is 18 residues.

The chain joins TRBV11-2 to TRBJ2-7, with D perhaps TRBD2 (6 bases). The germline V gene encodes CDR1 SGHAT and CDR2 FQNNGV. The CDR3 runs 15 residues. With 3 bases removed from V and 5 bases from J, the gap between germline ends came to 17 bases. The CDR3 bases are TGTGCCAGCAGCTTCAGGGACTCCGCCCTTAACGAGCAGTACTTC. As protein: CASSFRDSALNEQYF.

The V and J genes are TRBV18 and TRBJ2-1; D gene uncertain. The CDR3 consists of 13 residues. V shed 3 bases and J shed 5 bases, with 8 bases lying between them. Germline V gene lookup returns CDR1 KGHSH and CDR2 LQKENI. The CDR3 coding sequence is TGTGCCAGCTCACCGGGCATCAACAATGAGCAGTTCTTC. The encoded protein is CASSPGINNEQFF.

The chain links TRBV5-8 to TRBJ2-2; maybe TRBD2 (7 bases). This CDR3 comprises 16 residues. Germline CDR1 reads SGHTS; CDR2 reads YDEGEE. The V end was cut by 4 bases, the J end by 3 bases, with 16 bases between. CDR3 sequence: CASSALGGRDTGELFF. The CDR3 DNA reads as TGTGCCAGCAGCGCCCTCGGGGGGCGGGACACCGGGGAGCTGTTTTTT.

The genes are TRBV10-3 and TRBJ2-3; D may be TRBD1 (6 bases). Germline CDR1 ENHRY, CDR2 SYGVKD. The CDR3 runs 16 residues. V lost 3 bases and J 0 bases, leaving 13 bases between the germline ends. CDR3 coding DNA: TGTGCCATCAGTGACCTAGGGGGTGGGAGCACAGATACGCAGTATTTT. Translating gives CAISDLGGGSTDTQYF.

This chain joins TRBV6-1 and TRBJ1-5; 9 bases agree with TRBD1. The CDR3 loop spans 14 amino acids. Germline CDR1 and CDR2: MNHNS and SASEGT. V gave up 8 bases and J gave up 6 bases; unmatched junction bases: 8. CDR3 DNA sequence: TGTGCCAGCCTACGGGACAGGGAGGGTCAGCCCCAGCATTTT. Translated: CASLRDREGQPQHF.

The genes are TRBV28 and TRBJ1-2; 10 bases agree with TRBD1. From germline, CDR1 is MDHEN and CDR2 SYDVKM. V trimming: 1 base; J trimming: 8 bases; junction bases outside the gene matches: 10. The CDR3 covers 16 residues. CDR3 amino acids: CASSLLSGQGFRGYTF. The DNA for the CDR3 is TGTGCCAGCAGTTTATTATCGGGACAGGGGTTTCGGGGCTACACCTTC.